Below are 7 T cell receptor beta chains sequenced from a single sample in a study of shared clonotypes between healthy human individuals. Produced via immunoSEQ multiplex PCR; TCRdb's table is partial and in-frame only. This table has 2 million to 2.5 million clones, about 94% appearing once. Sequencing was done on a sample of naive CD4+ T cells sorted from blood. Subset denoted: CD45RA+ positively selected. The receptors were gathered from a man between 18 and 29 years old in good health.

This chain links TRBV28 with TRBJ2-3, with D tentatively TRBD2 (7 bases). Trimming shortened V by 5 bases and J by 1 base, and 13 bases separated the two germline ends. Germline-derived CDR1 and CDR2 are MDHEN and SYDVKM. The CDR3 covers 15 residues. CDR3 region: CASSTRGGGTDTQYF. The CDR3 nucleotides read TGTGCCAGCAGTACCAGGGGAGGGGGCACAGATACGCAGTATTTT.

V is TRBV6-1 and J is TRBJ1-5, with a possible D match to TRBD1 (5 bases). V was shortened by 8 bases and J by 3 bases, with 11 bases between the two germline ends. The CDR3 runs to 13 residues. Germline values: CDR1 MNHNS, CDR2 SASEGT. CDR3 sequence (DNA): TGTGCCAGCGGATGGGGGAACAATCAGCCCCAGCATTTT. Translation gives CASGWGNNQPQHF.

The chain combines TRBV28 with TRBJ1-6, with 9 bases lining up with TRBD1. This CDR3 is 16 amino acids long. Germline CDR1 is MDHEN and CDR2 is SYDVKM. The J segment lost 7 bases and the V segment lost 5 bases, leaving 9 bases of the junction unmatched. CDR3 sequence reads: CASSTPGQGTNSPLHF. The CDR3 bases are TGTGCCAGCAGTACGCCGGGACAGGGAACGAATTCACCCCTCCACTTT.

In nucleotides, the CDR3 is TGTGCCAGCTCACCAAGGGGGACTATACTATCGGAGACCCAGTACTTC. Amino acids: CASSPRGTILSETQYF. V usage is TRBV18 and J usage is TRBJ2-5; perhaps TRBD2 as D (7 bases). The CDR3 extends over 16 amino acids. The ends were cut back, 2 bases at V and 5 bases at J, with 18 bases in the middle. Germline V gene data show CDR1 as KGHSH and CDR2 as LQKENI. The variable domain in full, with the rest retrieved from reference TRBV18 and TRBJ2-5, is NAGVMQNPRHLVRRRGQEARLRCSPMKGHSHVYWYRQLPEEGLKFMVYLQKENIIDESGMPKERFSAEFPKEGPSILRIQQVVRGDSAAYFCASSPRGTILSETQYFGPGTRLLVL.

The chain employs TRBV18 and TRBJ1-2; D is uncertain. V lost 0 bases and J lost 4, with 12 bases in between. Germline loops: CDR1 KGHSH, CDR2 LQKENI. This CDR3 is built from 15 residues. CDR3 amino acids: CASSPPMPTRYGYTF. The CDR3 DNA reads as TGTGCCAGCTCACCACCAATGCCCACACGCTATGGCTACACCTTC.

For this clone: Different DNA sequences within this sample yield the same CDR3. This chain uses TRBV2 with TRBJ2-7; a possible D gene is TRBD1 (6 bases). This CDR3 is 12 amino acids long. The germline V gene encodes CDR1 SNHLY and CDR2 FYNNEI. V dropped 2 bases and J dropped 4 bases, with 6 bases sitting between them. The CDR3 sequence is CASSEQGYEQYF. The CDR3 DNA is TGTGCCAGCAGTGAACAGGGGTACGAGCAGTACTTC.

The CDR3 sequence is CASSPRGRPSYEQYF. Here the CDR3 DNA reads TGTGCCAGCAGTCCCCGCGGCAGGCCCTCCTACGAGCAGTACTTC. The V and J genes are TRBV6-5 and TRBJ2-7; D gene ambiguous. The CDR3 loop spans 15 amino acids. Germline V CDR1 and CDR2: MNHEY, SVGAGI. The germline V and J ends were trimmed by 5 bases and 0 bases, with 14 bases remaining between them.